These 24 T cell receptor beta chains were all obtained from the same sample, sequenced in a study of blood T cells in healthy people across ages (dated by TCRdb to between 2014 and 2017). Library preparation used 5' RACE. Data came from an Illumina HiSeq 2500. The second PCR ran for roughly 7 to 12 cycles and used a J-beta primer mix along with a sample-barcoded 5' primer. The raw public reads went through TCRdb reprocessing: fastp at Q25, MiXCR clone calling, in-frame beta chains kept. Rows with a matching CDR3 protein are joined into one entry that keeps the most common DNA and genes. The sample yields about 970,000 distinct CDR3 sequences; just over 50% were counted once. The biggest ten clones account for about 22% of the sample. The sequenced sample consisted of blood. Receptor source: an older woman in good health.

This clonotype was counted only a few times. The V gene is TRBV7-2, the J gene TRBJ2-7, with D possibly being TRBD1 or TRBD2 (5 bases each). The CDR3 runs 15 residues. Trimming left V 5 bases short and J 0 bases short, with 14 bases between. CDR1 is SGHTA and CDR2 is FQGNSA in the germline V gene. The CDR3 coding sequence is TGTGCCAGCAGCAAAAACTGGGGGAGCTCCTACGAGCAGTACTTC. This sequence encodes CASSKNWGSSYEQYF.

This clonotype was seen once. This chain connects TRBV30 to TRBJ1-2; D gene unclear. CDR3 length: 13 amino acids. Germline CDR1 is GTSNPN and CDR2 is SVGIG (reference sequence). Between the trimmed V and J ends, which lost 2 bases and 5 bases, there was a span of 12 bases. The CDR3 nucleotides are TGTGCCTGGAGTAGGGATGCTCGGTATGGCTACACCTTC. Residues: CAWSRDARYGYTF.

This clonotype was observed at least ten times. The CDR3 here is CASSFAQGLAEQYF. DNA of the CDR3: TGTGCCAGCAGTTTTGCTCAAGGACTAGCAGAGCAGTACTTC. J is TRBJ2-7 and V is TRBV12-3 or TRBV12-4, with TRBD2 identical over 8 bases. Trimming at V came to 3 bases and at J to 7 bases, leaving 8 bases not matched to a gene. The CDR3 is made up of 14 amino acids.

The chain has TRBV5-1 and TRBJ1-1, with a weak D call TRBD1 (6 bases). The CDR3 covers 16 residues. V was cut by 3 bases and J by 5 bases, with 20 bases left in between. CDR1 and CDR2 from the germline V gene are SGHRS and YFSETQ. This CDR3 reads CASSSAAGAVGTEAFF. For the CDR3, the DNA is TGCGCCAGCAGCTCGGCGGCAGGGGCGGTGGGAACTGAAGCTTTCTTT. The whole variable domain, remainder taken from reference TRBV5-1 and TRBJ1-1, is KAGVTQTPRYLIKTRGQQVTLSCSPISGHRSVSWYQQTPGQGLQFLFEYFSETQRNKGNFPGRFSGRQFSNSRSEMNVSTLELGDSALYLCASSSAAGAVGTEAFFGQGTRLTVV.

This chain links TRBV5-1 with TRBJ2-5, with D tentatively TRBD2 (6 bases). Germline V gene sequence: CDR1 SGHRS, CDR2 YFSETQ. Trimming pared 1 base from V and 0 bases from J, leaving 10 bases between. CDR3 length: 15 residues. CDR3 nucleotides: TGCGCCAGCAGCTTGTCTGGGGGGAACCAAGAGACCCAGTACTTC. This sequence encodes CASSLSGGNQETQYF.

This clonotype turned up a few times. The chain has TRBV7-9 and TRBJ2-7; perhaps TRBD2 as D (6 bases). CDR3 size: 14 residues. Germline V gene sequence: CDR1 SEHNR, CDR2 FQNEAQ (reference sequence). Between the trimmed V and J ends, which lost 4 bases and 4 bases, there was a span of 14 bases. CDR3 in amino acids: CASSSTAEGYEQYF. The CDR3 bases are TGTGCCAGCAGCTCTACCGCGGAGGGTTACGAGCAGTACTTC. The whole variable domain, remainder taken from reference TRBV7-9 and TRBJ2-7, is DTGVSQNPRHKITKRGQNVTFRCDPISEHNRLYWYRQTLGQGPEFLTYFQNEAQLEKSRLLSDRFSAERPKGSFSTLEIQRTEQGDSAMYLCASSSTAEGYEQYFGPGTRLTVT.

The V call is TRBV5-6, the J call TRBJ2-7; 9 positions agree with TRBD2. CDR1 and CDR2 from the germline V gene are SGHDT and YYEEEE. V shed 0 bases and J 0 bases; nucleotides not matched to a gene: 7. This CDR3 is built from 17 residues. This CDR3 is CASSLEGAGGPSYEQYF. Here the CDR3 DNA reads TGTGCCAGCAGCTTGGAAGGAGCGGGAGGACCCTCCTACGAGCAGTACTTC.

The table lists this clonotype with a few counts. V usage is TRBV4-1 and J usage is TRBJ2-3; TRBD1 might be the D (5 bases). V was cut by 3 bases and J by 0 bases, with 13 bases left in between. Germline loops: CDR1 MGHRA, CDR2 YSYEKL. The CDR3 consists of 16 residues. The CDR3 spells CASSQVQGASTDTQYF. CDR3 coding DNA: TGCGCCAGCAGCCAGGTGCAGGGCGCTAGCACAGATACGCAGTATTTT.

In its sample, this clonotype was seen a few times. CDR3 sequence: CASRAPGQKYNEQFF. The DNA of the CDR3 is TGTGCCAGCAGGGCCCCGGGACAGAAATACAATGAGCAGTTCTTC. This rearrangement joins TRBV2 to TRBJ2-1; 7 nucleotides line up with TRBD1. The junction had 9 bases not matched to a gene; V was cut back by 6 bases and J by 4 bases. This CDR3 is built from 15 residues. Germline CDR1 is SNHLY and CDR2 is FYNNEI.

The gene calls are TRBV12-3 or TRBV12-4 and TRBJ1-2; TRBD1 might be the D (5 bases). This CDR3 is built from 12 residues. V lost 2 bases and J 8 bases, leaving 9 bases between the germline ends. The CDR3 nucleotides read TGTGCCAGCAGTTTAAGTGGGGCCGGCTACACCTTC. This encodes CASSLSGAGYTF.

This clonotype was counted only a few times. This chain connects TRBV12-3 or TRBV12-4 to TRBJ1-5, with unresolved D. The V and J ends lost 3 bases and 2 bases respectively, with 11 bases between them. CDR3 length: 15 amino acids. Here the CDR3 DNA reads TGTGCCAGCAGTTTCTCCGGAAGGGGCAATCAGCCCCAGCATTTT. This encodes CASSFSGRGNQPQHF.

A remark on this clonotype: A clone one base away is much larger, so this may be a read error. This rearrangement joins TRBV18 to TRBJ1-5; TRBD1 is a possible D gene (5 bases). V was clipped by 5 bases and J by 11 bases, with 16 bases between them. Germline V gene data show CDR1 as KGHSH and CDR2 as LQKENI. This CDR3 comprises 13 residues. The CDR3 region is CASSITGQSSQHF. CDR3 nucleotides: TGTGCCAGCTCAATCACGGGGCAATCATCCCAGCATTTT.

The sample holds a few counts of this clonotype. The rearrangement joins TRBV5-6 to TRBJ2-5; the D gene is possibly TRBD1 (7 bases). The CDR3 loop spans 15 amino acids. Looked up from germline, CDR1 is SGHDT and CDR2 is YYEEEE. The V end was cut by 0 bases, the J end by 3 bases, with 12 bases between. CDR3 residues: CASSLDGRGEETQYF. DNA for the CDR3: TGTGCCAGCAGCTTGGATGGCAGGGGGGAAGAGACCCAGTACTTC.

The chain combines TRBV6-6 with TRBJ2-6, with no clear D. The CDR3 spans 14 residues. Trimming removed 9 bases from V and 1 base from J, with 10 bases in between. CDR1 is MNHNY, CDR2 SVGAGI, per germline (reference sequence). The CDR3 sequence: CASGLVSGANVLTF. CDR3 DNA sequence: TGTGCCAGTGGTCTGGTTTCTGGGGCCAACGTCCTGACTTTC.

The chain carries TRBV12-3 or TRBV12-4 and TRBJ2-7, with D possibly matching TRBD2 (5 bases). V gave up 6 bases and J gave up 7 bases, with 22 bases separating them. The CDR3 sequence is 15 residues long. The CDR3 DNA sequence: TGTGCCAGCAGAGCGCGGGCCACGGAATACCAGGAGCAGTACTTC. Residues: CASRARATEYQEQYF.

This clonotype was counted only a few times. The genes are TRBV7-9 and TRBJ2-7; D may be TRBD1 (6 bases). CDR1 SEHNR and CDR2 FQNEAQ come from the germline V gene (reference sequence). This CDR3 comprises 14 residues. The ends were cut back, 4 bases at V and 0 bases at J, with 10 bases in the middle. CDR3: CASSYRDTSYEQYF. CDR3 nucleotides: TGTGCCAGCAGCTACCGGGACACCTCCTACGAGCAGTACTTC.

The CDR3 here is CASIYRVRGLAPSDTQYF. The CDR3 DNA reads TGTGCCAGCATCTACAGGGTACGAGGACTAGCCCCTTCGGATACGCAGTATTTT. The rearrangement joins TRBV12-3 or TRBV12-4 to TRBJ2-3, with TRBD2 matching 8 bases. The CDR3 runs 18 residues. Germline trimming cut 7 bases from V and 6 bases from J; bases unmatched to any gene: 21.

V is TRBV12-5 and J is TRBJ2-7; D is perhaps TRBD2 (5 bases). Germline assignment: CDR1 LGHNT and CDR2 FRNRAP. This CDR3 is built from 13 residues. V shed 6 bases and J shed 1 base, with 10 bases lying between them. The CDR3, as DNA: TGTGCTAGTGGCCCGGGGAATTCCTACGAGCAGTACTTC. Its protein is CASGPGNSYEQYF.

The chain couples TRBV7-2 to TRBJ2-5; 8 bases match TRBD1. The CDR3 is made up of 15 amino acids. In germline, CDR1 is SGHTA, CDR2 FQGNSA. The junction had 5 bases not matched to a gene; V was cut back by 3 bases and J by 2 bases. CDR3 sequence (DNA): TGTGCCAGCAGCTTGGACAGGGCGCGGCAAGAGACCCAGTACTTC. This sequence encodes CASSLDRARQETQYF.

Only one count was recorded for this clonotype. The CDR3 here is CASTMDIYPYEQYF. CDR3 coding DNA: TGTGCCAGCACTATGGACATTTACCCCTACGAGCAGTACTTC. This chain connects TRBV28 to TRBJ2-5, with a weak D call TRBD1 (5 bases). The assigned J gene may be wrong: the sequence end matches TRBJ2-7 better. Germline CDR1 reads MDHEN; CDR2 reads SYDVKM. This CDR3 contains 14 residues.

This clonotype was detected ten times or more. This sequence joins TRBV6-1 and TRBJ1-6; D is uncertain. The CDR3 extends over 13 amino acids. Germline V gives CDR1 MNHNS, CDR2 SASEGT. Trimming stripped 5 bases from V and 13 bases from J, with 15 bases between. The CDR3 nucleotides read TGTGCCAGCAGTCGACCGATGGATAGGCCCCTCCACTTT. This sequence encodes CASSRPMDRPLHF.

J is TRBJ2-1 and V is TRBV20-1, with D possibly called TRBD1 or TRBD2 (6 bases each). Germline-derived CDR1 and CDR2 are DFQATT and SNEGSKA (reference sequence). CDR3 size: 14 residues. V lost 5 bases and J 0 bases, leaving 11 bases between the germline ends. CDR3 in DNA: TGCAGTGCTTCGCCGGGGGCCTCCTACAATGAGCAGTTCTTC. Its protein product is CSASPGASYNEQFF.

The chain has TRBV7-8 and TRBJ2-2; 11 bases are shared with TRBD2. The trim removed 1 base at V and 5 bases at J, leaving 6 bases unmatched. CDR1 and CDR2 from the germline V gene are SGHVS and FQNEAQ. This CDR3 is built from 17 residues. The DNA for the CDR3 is TGTGCCAGCAGCTTAGGGAGACTAGCGGGAAGGACCGGGGAGCTGTTTTTT. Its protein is CASSLGRLAGRTGELFF.

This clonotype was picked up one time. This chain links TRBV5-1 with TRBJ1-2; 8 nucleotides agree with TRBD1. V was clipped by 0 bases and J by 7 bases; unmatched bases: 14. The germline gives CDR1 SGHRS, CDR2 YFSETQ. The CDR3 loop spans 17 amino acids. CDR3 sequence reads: CASSLDIMTGASSGYTF. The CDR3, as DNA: TGCGCCAGCAGCTTGGATATAATGACAGGGGCTTCCTCTGGCTACACCTTC.